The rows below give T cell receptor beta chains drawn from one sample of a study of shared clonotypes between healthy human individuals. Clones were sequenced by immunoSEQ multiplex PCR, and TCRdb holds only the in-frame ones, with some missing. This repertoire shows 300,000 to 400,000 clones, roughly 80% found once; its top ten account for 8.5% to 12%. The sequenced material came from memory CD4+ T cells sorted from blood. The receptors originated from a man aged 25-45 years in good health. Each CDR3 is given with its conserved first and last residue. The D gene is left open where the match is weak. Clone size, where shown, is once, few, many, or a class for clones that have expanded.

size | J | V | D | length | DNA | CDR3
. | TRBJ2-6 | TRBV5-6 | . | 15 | TGTGCCAGCAGCTCCCCGGGGGCTGGGGCCAACGTCCTGACTTTC | CASSSPGAGANVLTF
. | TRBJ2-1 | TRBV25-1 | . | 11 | TGTGCCAGCAGCGAGGACAGAAAGCAGTTCTTC | CASSEDRKQFF
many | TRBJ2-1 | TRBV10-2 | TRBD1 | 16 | TGCGCCAGCAGTGGACCGGGACAGCCTTCCTACAATGAGCAGTTCTTC | CASSGPGQPSYNEQFF
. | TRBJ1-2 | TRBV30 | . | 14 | TGTGCCTGGAGTGTAGGGGGGATGGTCGTAGGCTACACCTTC | CAWSVGGMVVGYTF
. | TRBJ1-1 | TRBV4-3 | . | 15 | TGCGCCAGCAGCCAGGATGATGCGATGAACACTGAAGCTTTCTTT | CASSQDDAMNTEAFF
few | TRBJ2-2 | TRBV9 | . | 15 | TGTGCCAGCAGCGTAGCCCAGGGGAACACCGGGGAGCTGTTTTTT | CASSVAQGNTGELFF
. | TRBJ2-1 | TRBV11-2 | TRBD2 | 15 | TGTGCCAGCAGCTTGACTAGCGCAGGGTACAATGAGCAGTTCTTC | CASSLTSAGYNEQFF
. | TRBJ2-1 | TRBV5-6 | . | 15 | TGTGCCAGCAGCTTGGGTTGGCCATTCTACAATGAGCAGTTCTTC | CASSLGWPFYNEQFF
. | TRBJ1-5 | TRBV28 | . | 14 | TGTGCCAGCAGGCCTCCCCTAACTAATCAGCCCCAGCATTTT | CASRPPLTNQPQHF
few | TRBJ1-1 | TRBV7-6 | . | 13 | TGTGCCAGCAGTACCGACTTGAACACTGAAGCTTTCTTT | CASSTDLNTEAFF
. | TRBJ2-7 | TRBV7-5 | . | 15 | TGTGTCAGAAGCCCTTCTTCAGCCAGGCGGGGAGAGCAGTACTTC | CVRSPSSARRGEQYF
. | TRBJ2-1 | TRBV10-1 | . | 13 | TGCGCCAGCAGTGAGGGGGCTAGGGATGAGCAGTTCTTC | CASSEGARDEQFF
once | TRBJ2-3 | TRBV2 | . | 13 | TGTGCCAGCAAACTACAACTCACAGATACGCAGTATTTT | CASKLQLTDTQYF
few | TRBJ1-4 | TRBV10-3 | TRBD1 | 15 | TGTGCCATCAGTGATTTACAGGGGGCTGGCGAAAAACTGTTTTTT | CAISDLQGAGEKLFF
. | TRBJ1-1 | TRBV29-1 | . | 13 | TGCAGCGTTGGCTCGGGACCGAACACTGAAGCTTTCTTT | CSVGSGPNTEAFF
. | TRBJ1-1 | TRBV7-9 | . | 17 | TGTGCCAGCAGCTTAGCACTCGTAGGCGGGAAGAACACTGAAGCTTTCTTT | CASSLALVGGKNTEAFF
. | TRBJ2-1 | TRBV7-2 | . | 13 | TGTGCCAGCAGCCCAGACTCGTACACTGAGCAGTTCTTC | CASSPDSYTEQFF